This TCR beta chain was sequenced in a study of blood T cells in healthy people across ages. General study findings and limits: TCR beta diversity was tightly associated with the proportion of naive T cells.

Looked up from germline, CDR1 is KGHSH and CDR2 is LQKENI. The V and J ends lost 4 bases and 2 bases, in that order; junction bases with no gene match: 2. The CDR3 has 13 amino acids. Many counts were recorded for this clonotype. The antigen remains unidentified. Next came a second PCR, run for about 7 to 12 cycles, which used a sample-barcoded 5' primer along with a J-beta primer mix. Via MiXCR, TCRdb re-called the 5' RACE reads, giving one row per CDR3 protein. This table holds around 1,000,000 distinct CDR3 sequences, around 27% found once. The same sample was also studied in work on T cells of mothers and their children. Per that study: Reads recorded for TCR beta CDR3 numbered over 10 million per mother and around 2.8 million per child.

Sequencing was carried out using blood. The source is a girl aged 2-10 years in good health. The V and J genes are TRBV18 and TRBJ2-7, with 7 nucleotides matching TRBD1. The CDR3 DNA is TGTGCCAGCTCACGGGACAGCCCCTACGAGCAGTACTTC. It encodes CASSRDSPYEQYF.